One TCR beta chain is described in this entry. Donors were grouped by their self-reported clinical history. Method: immunoSEQ multiplex PCR; TCRdb's copy keeps in-frame clones and lacks some. The top ten hold 15% to 20% of the sample, which has roughly 170,000 clones, approximately 81% seen once. The entry originates in a study of blood T cell repertoires in COVID-19. The CDR3 runs 18 residues. The receptor comes from a man in his 60s who had recovered from COVID-19. The rearrangement uses TRBV21-1 and TRBJ1-1; the table gives TRBD1 as D, unverified against the DNA. TRBV21-1 is a pseudogene locus. Sequences were obtained from PBMCs or T cells enriched from blood (not recorded which). The CDR3 here is CASSKAFKGARPHTEAFF. As DNA, the CDR3 is TGTGCCAGCAGCAAAGCCTTCAAGGGGGCGCGTCCCCACACTGAAGCTTTCTTT.